Sequencing of this TCR beta chain was carried out in a study of response to subunit inactivated influenza vaccine. This clonotype was seen only a few times. Its antigen is unidentified. Whole-study findings and limits: Few additional T cells are recruited per seasonal influenza vaccination, authors suggested.

TCRdb re-called the RT-PCR reads through MiXCR, storing one row per CDR3 protein. Here the sample spans some 480,000 distinct CDR3 sequences, about 10% being singletons. Germline V CDR1 and CDR2: SEHNR, FQNEAQ (reference sequence). CDR3 length equals 15 residues. V dropped 4 bases and J dropped 6; count of bases not matched to a gene: 5. The gene calls are TRBV7-9 and TRBJ2-1; TRBD2 matches at 11 bases. The sequence derives from a man aged 50-59 years who received an inactivated influenza vaccine. The source was PBMCs from blood, collected 40 to 50 days after vaccination. CDR3 protein: CASSSPGLAVNEQFF. The CDR3 DNA reads TGTGCCAGCAGCTCGCCGGGACTAGCGGTCAATGAGCAGTTCTTC.